This TCR beta chain was identified in a study of cytomegalovirus exposure and HLA in healthy donors. The V and J ends lost 0 bases and 3 bases respectively, with 7 bases between them. The CDR3 extends over 14 amino acids. Germline-derived CDR1 and CDR2 are SGHTA and FQGNSA. The PCR employed 60 Vbeta primers together with 13 Jbeta primers. Clones were sequenced by immunoSEQ multiplex PCR, and TCRdb holds only the in-frame ones, with some missing. Among tens of thousands of clones listed, about three quarters were seen once. The rearrangement joins TRBV7-2 to TRBJ2-3; TRBD2 might be the D (6 bases). The sequenced sample was PBMCs. This receptor was identified in a man aged 18 to 29 in good health and CMV-seronegative. The CDR3 loop is CASSLAGGTDTQYF. CDR3 sequence (DNA): TGTGCCAGCAGCTTAGCGGGAGGTACAGATACGCAGTATTTT.